This record concerns one TCR beta chain sequence. In the authors' workflow: Amplification from reference gene primers served as the basis for estimated nucleated cell counts. Using immunoSEQ multiplex PCR, the repertoire was profiled, and TCRdb retains in-frame clones only, with some absent. Clonal size and the V and J genes are those of that table, whereas D and trimming came from the DNA. This sample has roughly 250,000 clones; 65% to 85% occur once, and the top ten carry approximately 5.7%. The record originates from a study of blood T cell repertoires in COVID-19. Study context: Acute-phase and convalescent COVID-19 samples originated in the United States, Italy and Spain. Nucleic acid was either cDNA or gDNA, and it came from T cells, B-cell-depleted T cells, or PBMCs.

Germline V gene sequence: CDR1 LNHDA, CDR2 SQIVND (reference sequence). Trimming shortened V by 8 bases and J by 2 bases, and 19 bases separated the two germline ends. The CDR3 loop spans 16 amino acids. What was sequenced was peripheral blood. The sequence came from a human donor in a cohort sampled during active COVID-19. The chain is built from TRBV19 and TRBJ1-3, with D possibly being TRBD1 (5 bases). The DNA for the CDR3 is TGTGCCAGTTCTCCTCGGGGGAAAGCGGCTGGAAACACCATATATTTT. Translation gives CASSPRGKAAGNTIYF.